This is a list of T cell receptor beta chains from one sample in a study of cytomegalovirus exposure and HLA in healthy donors. Using immunoSEQ multiplex PCR, the repertoire was profiled, and TCRdb retains in-frame clones only, with some absent. The profile covers approximately 130,000 clones, with around 75% appearing a single time and roughly 3.1% taken by the ten largest. Sequencing used PBMCs. The receptors derive from a man aged 30 to 45 in good health and CMV-seronegative. CDR3s include the opening cysteine and the closing phenylalanine or tryptophan. D genes are given only for firm matches. Not all rows give a size; the values are once, few, many and, for expanded clones, a class.

D gene: .; CDR3 length: 15; V gene: TRBV6-1; clone size: .; J gene: TRBJ1-1; CDR3 DNA: TGTGCCAGCAGTGTTACGAGGGCGGGGGGTACTGAAGCTTTCTTT; CDR3 protein: CASSVTRAGGTEAFF
D gene: .; CDR3 length: 15; V gene: TRBV9; clone size: few; J gene: TRBJ1-1; CDR3 DNA: TGTGCCAGCAGCGTGGGGGGGCTGATGAACACTGAAGCTTTCTTT; CDR3 protein: CASSVGGLMNTEAFF
D gene: .; CDR3 length: 15; V gene: TRBV28; clone size: .; J gene: TRBJ2-1; CDR3 DNA: TGTGCCAGCACCACCCCTCTCCCTGGGGCAAATGAGCAGTTCTTC; CDR3 protein: CASTTPLPGANEQFF
D gene: .; CDR3 length: 17; V gene: TRBV7-9; clone size: .; J gene: TRBJ2-5; CDR3 DNA: TGTGCCAGCAGCTCAGACAGGTACAGGGTCGGCCAAGAGACCCAGTACTTC; CDR3 protein: CASSSDRYRVGQETQYF
D gene: TRBD1; CDR3 length: 13; V gene: TRBV6-6; clone size: .; J gene: TRBJ1-3; CDR3 DNA: TGTGCCAGCAGTGGACAGGGCGGAAACACCATATATTTT; CDR3 protein: CASSGQGGNTIYF
D gene: TRBD2; CDR3 length: 15; V gene: TRBV19; clone size: few; J gene: TRBJ2-3; CDR3 DNA: TGTGCCAGTAATCGAGCGGGAGGGCCGGGGGATACGCAGTATTTT; CDR3 protein: CASNRAGGPGDTQYF
D gene: .; CDR3 length: 14; V gene: TRBV19; clone size: once; J gene: TRBJ1-2; CDR3 DNA: TGTGCCAGTAGTCACCCCCAGGGGAACTATGGCTACACCTTC; CDR3 protein: CASSHPQGNYGYTF
D gene: TRBD1; CDR3 length: 12; V gene: TRBV6-1; clone size: medium-sized; J gene: TRBJ2-7; CDR3 DNA: TGTGCCAGCACCAGGGGGCGATACGAGCAGTACTTC; CDR3 protein: CASTRGRYEQYF
D gene: .; CDR3 length: 14; V gene: TRBV2; clone size: few; J gene: TRBJ2-7; CDR3 DNA: TGTGCCAGCAGAACTAGTTGGAGCTCCTACGAGCAGTACTTC; CDR3 protein: CASRTSWSSYEQYF
D gene: TRBD2; CDR3 length: 18; V gene: TRBV11-2; clone size: .; J gene: TRBJ2-5; CDR3 DNA: TGTGCCAGCAGCCTAGAGGGAGGGGTGTTCATCGGGGATGGGACCCAGTACTTC; CDR3 protein: CASSLEGGVFIGDGTQYF
D gene: .; CDR3 length: 12; V gene: TRBV18; clone size: .; J gene: TRBJ2-1; CDR3 DNA: TGTGCCAGCTCGTCAGGATCCAATGAGCAGTTCTTC; CDR3 protein: CASSSGSNEQFF
D gene: .; CDR3 length: 16; V gene: TRBV27; clone size: few; J gene: TRBJ1-4; CDR3 DNA: TGTGCCAGCAGTTTTATCCAGGCGGGTCTTAATGAAAAACTGTTTTTT; CDR3 protein: CASSFIQAGLNEKLFF
D gene: .; CDR3 length: 15; V gene: TRBV6-6; clone size: .; J gene: TRBJ1-5; CDR3 DNA: TGTGCCAGCAGTTATGACTTCCAATTGGGTGAGGCCCAGCATTTT; CDR3 protein: CASSYDFQLGEAQHF
D gene: TRBD1; CDR3 length: 14; V gene: TRBV29-1; clone size: .; J gene: TRBJ2-7; CDR3 DNA: TGCAGCGTAGCTCCCGGGACAGGGGCGTACGAGCAGTACTTC; CDR3 protein: CSVAPGTGAYEQYF
D gene: .; CDR3 length: 14; V gene: TRBV5-1; clone size: few; J gene: TRBJ1-4; CDR3 DNA: TGCGCCAGGACCGTTGGGCAGGCTAATGAAAAACTGTTTTTT; CDR3 protein: CARTVGQANEKLFF
D gene: .; CDR3 length: 12; V gene: TRBV28; clone size: .; J gene: TRBJ1-2; CDR3 DNA: TGTGCCAGCATCTCGGGGAACTATGGCTACACCTTC; CDR3 protein: CASISGNYGYTF
D gene: .; CDR3 length: 14; V gene: TRBV6-4; clone size: .; J gene: TRBJ2-3; CDR3 DNA: TGTGCCAGCACCCCCCAGGCGGGTGGAATGGGGCAGTATTTT; CDR3 protein: CASTPQAGGMGQYF
D gene: TRBD1; CDR3 length: 13; V gene: TRBV6-5; clone size: .; J gene: TRBJ1-2; CDR3 DNA: TGTGCCACCGGGCAGGGGGCTAACTATGGCTACACCTTC; CDR3 protein: CATGQGANYGYTF
D gene: .; CDR3 length: 13; V gene: TRBV14; clone size: .; J gene: TRBJ1-2; CDR3 DNA: TGTGCCAGCAGCCAAGCGGGGATACATGGCTACACCTTC; CDR3 protein: CASSQAGIHGYTF
D gene: .; CDR3 length: 15; V gene: TRBV11-2; clone size: .; J gene: TRBJ2-7; CDR3 DNA: TGTGCCAGCAGCTTAGGGCAGGGGCAGGCCTACGAGCAGTACTTC; CDR3 protein: CASSLGQGQAYEQYF
D gene: .; CDR3 length: 14; V gene: TRBV29-1; clone size: .; J gene: TRBJ2-5; CDR3 DNA: TGCAGCGTTGATTGGGGACTCCTACAAGAGACCCAGTACTTC; CDR3 protein: CSVDWGLLQETQYF
D gene: TRBD1; CDR3 length: 14; V gene: TRBV7-8; clone size: once; J gene: TRBJ1-6; CDR3 DNA: TGTGCCAGCAGCCCCCGGGACAGTAATTCACCCCTCCACTTT; CDR3 protein: CASSPRDSNSPLHF
D gene: .; CDR3 length: 16; V gene: TRBV2; clone size: once; J gene: TRBJ2-5; CDR3 DNA: TGTGCCAGCAGTCCCCGGGGAGGCGGGGTCCAAGAGACCCAGTACTTC; CDR3 protein: CASSPRGGGVQETQYF
D gene: .; CDR3 length: 15; V gene: TRBV5-6; clone size: .; J gene: TRBJ2-2; CDR3 DNA: TGTGCCAGCAGCTTGTTAATCAGGGAGGCCGGGGAGCTGTTTTTT; CDR3 protein: CASSLLIREAGELFF
D gene: .; CDR3 length: 15; V gene: TRBV21-1; clone size: .; J gene: TRBJ2-5; CDR3 DNA: TGTGCCAGCAGCAGCCGTCGGACAGGGTTGGCGACCCAGTACTTC; CDR3 protein: CASSSRRTGLATQYF
D gene: .; CDR3 length: 16; V gene: TRBV5-1; clone size: .; J gene: TRBJ1-5; CDR3 DNA: TGCGCCAGCAGCATGCGGGGGCTGGGGGATAATCAGCCCCAGCATTTT; CDR3 protein: CASSMRGLGDNQPQHF
D gene: TRBD2; CDR3 length: 15; V gene: TRBV10-3; clone size: .; J gene: TRBJ2-7; CDR3 DNA: TGTGCCATCAGAGCAGCGGGAGCCTTCTCCTACGAGCAGTACTTC; CDR3 protein: CAIRAAGAFSYEQYF
D gene: .; CDR3 length: 12; V gene: TRBV7-9; clone size: .; J gene: TRBJ1-1; CDR3 DNA: TGTGCCAGCAGTCAAGGACAGCCTGAAGCTTTCTTT; CDR3 protein: CASSQGQPEAFF
D gene: .; CDR3 length: 11; V gene: TRBV6-4; clone size: .; J gene: TRBJ1-2; CDR3 DNA: TGTGCCAGCGGGGGGTGGTTTGGCTACACCTTC; CDR3 protein: CASGGWFGYTF
D gene: TRBD2; CDR3 length: 14; V gene: TRBV10-1; clone size: .; J gene: TRBJ2-7; CDR3 DNA: TGCGCCAGCTCGACCGAGGCGGGAGTTCTCGAGCAGTACTTC; CDR3 protein: CASSTEAGVLEQYF
D gene: TRBD1; CDR3 length: 14; V gene: TRBV7-8; clone size: .; J gene: TRBJ1-1; CDR3 DNA: TGTGCCAGCAGCAAGGGACAGAAGAACACTGAAGCTTTCTTT; CDR3 protein: CASSKGQKNTEAFF
D gene: TRBD2; CDR3 length: 15; V gene: TRBV28; clone size: .; J gene: TRBJ2-3; CDR3 DNA: TGTGCCAGCAGGCTCGGGACTAGCTCCTCAGATACGCAGTATTTT; CDR3 protein: CASRLGTSSSDTQYF
D gene: .; CDR3 length: 13; V gene: TRBV6-5; clone size: .; J gene: TRBJ2-1; CDR3 DNA: TGTGCCAGCAGTTACAGCCAGGGCTATGAGCAGTTCTTC; CDR3 protein: CASSYSQGYEQFF
D gene: TRBD1; CDR3 length: 17; V gene: TRBV28; clone size: .; J gene: TRBJ2-5; CDR3 DNA: TGTGCCAGCAGTTTATCTTCCCCGGGACAGAGAAAAGAGACCCAGTACTTC; CDR3 protein: CASSLSSPGQRKETQYF
D gene: TRBD1; CDR3 length: 14; V gene: TRBV2; clone size: .; J gene: TRBJ2-7; CDR3 DNA: TGTGCCAGCAGTGCGTTGACAGGGTCCGACGAGCAGTACTTC; CDR3 protein: CASSALTGSDEQYF
D gene: TRBD2; CDR3 length: 16; V gene: TRBV9; clone size: once; J gene: TRBJ2-2; CDR3 DNA: TGTGCCAGCAGCCTAGGACTAGCGGTAGAGACCGGGGAGCTGTTTTTT; CDR3 protein: CASSLGLAVETGELFF
D gene: TRBD1; CDR3 length: 16; V gene: TRBV7-2; clone size: .; J gene: TRBJ1-4; CDR3 DNA: TGTGCCAGCAGCTTAGTTCCCCACAGGGGGGTTGAAAAACTGTTTTTT; CDR3 protein: CASSLVPHRGVEKLFF
D gene: .; CDR3 length: 12; V gene: TRBV29-1; clone size: .; J gene: TRBJ2-1; CDR3 DNA: TGCAGCGCAGGGTTTGAATACAATGAGCAGTTCTTC; CDR3 protein: CSAGFEYNEQFF
D gene: TRBD2; CDR3 length: 15; V gene: TRBV6-1; clone size: .; J gene: TRBJ2-3; CDR3 DNA: TGTGCCAGCAGGGGGACTAGCGGGAGTCAAGATACGCAGTATTTT; CDR3 protein: CASRGTSGSQDTQYF
D gene: .; CDR3 length: 14; V gene: TRBV7-8; clone size: once; J gene: TRBJ2-7; CDR3 DNA: TGTGCCACCGAGGCTGGATTGGCTTCCTACAAGCAGTACTTC; CDR3 protein: CATEAGLASYKQYF
D gene: TRBD2; CDR3 length: 16; V gene: TRBV5-1; clone size: .; J gene: TRBJ2-3; CDR3 DNA: TGCGCCAGCAGCCGGACCCTAGCGGGAGGTACAGATACGCAGTATTTT; CDR3 protein: CASSRTLAGGTDTQYF
D gene: .; CDR3 length: 12; V gene: TRBV5-8; clone size: .; J gene: TRBJ2-1; CDR3 DNA: TGTGCCAGCAGCACCACACGCATTGAGCAGTTCTTC; CDR3 protein: CASSTTRIEQFF
D gene: .; CDR3 length: 20; V gene: TRBV5-1; clone size: .; J gene: TRBJ2-1; CDR3 DNA: TGCGCCAGCAGCTTGGATTCAGTAGGAGTCGTTTCAAGCTCCTACAATGAGCAGTTCTTC; CDR3 protein: CASSLDSVGVVSSSYNEQFF
D gene: .; CDR3 length: 16; V gene: TRBV9; clone size: .; J gene: TRBJ1-1; CDR3 DNA: TGTGCCAGCAGCGTCGGTACAGGGTCGGGGAACACTGAAGCTTTCTTT; CDR3 protein: CASSVGTGSGNTEAFF
D gene: TRBD1; CDR3 length: 16; V gene: TRBV7-2; clone size: few; J gene: TRBJ1-3; CDR3 DNA: TGTGCCAGCAGCTTTGGGGGACAGTTCTCTGGAAACACCATATATTTT; CDR3 protein: CASSFGGQFSGNTIYF
D gene: TRBD2; CDR3 length: 16; V gene: TRBV4-2; clone size: .; J gene: TRBJ2-2; CDR3 DNA: TGTGCCAGCAGCACAGACCCCTCAGGGAGGGTCGGGGAGCTGTTTTTT; CDR3 protein: CASSTDPSGRVGELFF
D gene: .; CDR3 length: 11; V gene: TRBV28; clone size: .; J gene: TRBJ2-7; CDR3 DNA: TGTGCCAGCACCCTGGAGTCAGAGCAGTACTTC; CDR3 protein: CASTLESEQYF
D gene: .; CDR3 length: 11; V gene: TRBV25-1; clone size: few; J gene: TRBJ1-1; CDR3 DNA: TGTGCCACGGGTGCGGGGGCTGAAGCTTTCTTT; CDR3 protein: CATGAGAEAFF
D gene: .; CDR3 length: 14; V gene: TRBV6-5; clone size: .; J gene: TRBJ2-5; CDR3 DNA: TGTGCCAGCAGTTATATTTCTAGCCAAGAGACCCAGTACTTC; CDR3 protein: CASSYISSQETQYF
D gene: .; CDR3 length: 15; V gene: TRBV7-9; clone size: .; J gene: TRBJ1-6; CDR3 DNA: TGTGCCAGCAGCTTAGGGTCAGGGCTCAATTCACCCCTCCACTTT; CDR3 protein: CASSLGSGLNSPLHF
D gene: TRBD2; CDR3 length: 15; V gene: TRBV9; clone size: .; J gene: TRBJ2-7; CDR3 DNA: TGTGCCAGCAGCGTAGGTCCGGGAGGGATCTACGAGCAGTACTTC; CDR3 protein: CASSVGPGGIYEQYF